The rows below give T cell receptor beta chains drawn from one sample of a study of CD8 T cells in ankylosing spondylitis. TCRdb fed the 5' RACE reads into MiXCR, producing one record per CDR3 protein. The sample gives fewer than 200,000 distinct CDR3 sequences, 9.8% of which show up once; roughly 15% is in the top ten. The sample consisted of blood, either unsorted or a sorted T cell fraction (not recorded which). These receptors were taken from a female donor with ankylosing spondylitis or in good health (not recorded which). Each CDR3 is given with its conserved first and last residue. A D gene is named only where the DNA matches it firmly. Size values are once, few and many counts, or a class for expanded clones, and some rows have none.

j_call clone_size d_call v_call cdr3_nt cdr3_aa
TRBJ2-1 many TRBD2 TRBV6-5 TGTGCCAGCAGTTACTCGCGGGAGCAAAATGAGCAGTTCTTC CASSYSREQNEQFF
TRBJ2-3 NA TRBD2 TRBV5-4 TGTGCCAGCAGCGGAGGGGTACTAGCGAGAAGCACAGATACGCAGTATTTT CASSGGVLARSTDTQYF
TRBJ2-7 many NA TRBV29-1 TGCAGCGGGTCCCCTGACGAGCAGTACTTC CSGSPDEQYF
TRBJ2-2 NA NA TRBV9 TGTGCCAGCAGCGCAAACACCGGGGAGCTGTTTTTT CASSANTGELFF
TRBJ2-1 few NA TRBV20-1 TGCAGTAACCACGGACAGAACAATGAGCAGTTCTTC CSNHGQNNEQFF
TRBJ1-2 NA NA TRBV5-8 TGTGCCAGCAGCCCGGGGCAGAATGACTACACCTTC CASSPGQNDYTF
TRBJ2-7 few NA TRBV5-6 TGTGCCAGCAGCCTTTCCTCAGCGATCAGGAGCTCCTACGAGCAGTACTTC CASSLSSAIRSSYEQYF
TRBJ2-1 few NA TRBV20-1 TGCAGTGTAGGCGGTGGTAATGAGCAGTTCTTC CSVGGGNEQFF
TRBJ2-3 few NA TRBV4-3 TGCGCCAGCAGCCAAGATAAGCGGATCACAGATACGCAGTATTTT CASSQDKRITDTQYF
TRBJ1-4 NA TRBD1 TRBV7-9 TGTGCCAGCAGCAGGAGAAGGGGGCGCGTTAATGAAAAACTGTTTTTT CASSRRRGRVNEKLFF
TRBJ2-1 NA TRBD2 TRBV30 TGTGCCTGCGCGGGACTAGCGGGACCCTACAATGAGCAGTTCTTC CACAGLAGPYNEQFF
TRBJ2-1 few TRBD2 TRBV9 TGTGCCAGCAGCGTAGGTGGACTAGCGGGACTCTACAATGAGCAGTTCTTC CASSVGGLAGLYNEQFF
TRBJ2-2 medium-sized NA TRBV24-1 TGTGCCACCTCCGCTGGGACTTCGGACACCGGGGAGCTGTTTTTT CATSAGTSDTGELFF
TRBJ1-1 many NA TRBV20-1 TGCAGTGCTAGAGACGGAAAGAACACTGAAGCTTTCTTT CSARDGKNTEAFF
TRBJ2-1 NA NA TRBV27 TGTGCCAGCAGTGTCCTGGGCGGGGGCCTCGACAATGAGCAGTTCTTC CASSVLGGGLDNEQFF
TRBJ2-7 NA NA TRBV5-5 TGTGCCAGCACCTTGTTACCGCGCTACGAGCAGTACTTC CASTLLPRYEQYF
TRBJ2-5 few NA TRBV7-2 TGTGCCAGCAGCTTAGCGGGAGAGGGGGAGACCCAGTACTTC CASSLAGEGETQYF
TRBJ2-3 many TRBD2 TRBV15 TGTGCCACCAGGCTAGCGGGAACAGATACGCAGTATTTT CATRLAGTDTQYF
TRBJ2-2 many TRBD1 TRBV5-1 TGCGCCAGCAGCTTGGAAGTCCAGGGGGCTCCTACCGGGGAGCTGTTTTTT CASSLEVQGAPTGELFF
TRBJ2-7 NA TRBD2 TRBV4-3 TGCGCCAGCAGCCTGGGACTAGGGCAGATAAGCTACGAGCAGTACTTC CASSLGLGQISYEQYF
TRBJ2-1 few TRBD2 TRBV4-3 TGCGCCAGCAGCCAAGATCGGGCGGGGGGAAGCTCCTACAATGAGCAGTTCTTC CASSQDRAGGSSYNEQFF
TRBJ2-1 NA TRBD1 TRBV6-5 TGTGCCAGCAGTTGGCAAGGGACAGGGATCTACAATGAGCAGTTCTTC CASSWQGTGIYNEQFF
TRBJ2-7 NA NA TRBV7-9 TGTGCCAGCAGCCCCCTGGGACAATCCTACGAGCAGTACTTC CASSPLGQSYEQYF
TRBJ2-2 NA TRBD2 TRBV7-9 TGTGCCAGCAGCCCCCCGGCGGCAGGGAGGGCCGGGGAGCTGTTTTTT CASSPPAAGRAGELFF
TRBJ2-7 NA TRBD2 TRBV20-1 TGCAGTGCTAGAGCGACTAGCGGGGGGTACGAGCAGTACTTC CSARATSGGYEQYF
TRBJ1-1 NA TRBD1 TRBV6-6 TGTGCCAGCCTAGGGGGCCGCGAAGCTTTCTTT CASLGGREAFF
TRBJ1-2 NA NA TRBV6-5 TGTGCCAGCAGTTACTCGGCAGAGGCGGGCTACACCTTC CASSYSAEAGYTF
TRBJ2-5 few NA TRBV7-2 TGTGCCAGCAGCCAAAGAACGGGGTTACGTCAAAAAGAGACCCAGTACTTC CASSQRTGLRQKETQYF
TRBJ2-1 few NA TRBV18 TGTGCCAGCTCACCAGGGGTGAATGCCTACAATGAGCAGTTCTTC CASSPGVNAYNEQFF
TRBJ1-5 few NA TRBV7-8 TGTGCCAGCAGCTTAGGGGACTTCACGGGGCAGCCCCAGCATTTT CASSLGDFTGQPQHF
TRBJ1-2 once NA TRBV15 TGTGCCACCAGCAGAGTGAGACAGCATGGCTACACCTTC CATSRVRQHGYTF
TRBJ2-1 many TRBD2 TRBV9 TGTGCCAGCAGTGCCGGGACTAGCGGAGCTAGCTCCTACAATGAGCAGTTCTTC CASSAGTSGASSYNEQFF
TRBJ1-5 many TRBD1 TRBV2 TGTGCCAGCAGAGGGACAGACGGGCGGGTGCCCCAGCATTTT CASRGTDGRVPQHF
TRBJ2-7 NA NA TRBV9 TGTGCCAGCAGCGTAGCACCGGGAGCAGTCGAGCAGTACTTC CASSVAPGAVEQYF
TRBJ1-1 many NA TRBV7-9 TGTGCCAGCAGCCAGAGGGGGGTTGGCACTGAAGCTTTCTTT CASSQRGVGTEAFF
TRBJ1-1 few NA TRBV6-5 TGTGCCAGCAGTTACTCCAGGTTTGGGAACACTGAAGCTTTCTTT CASSYSRFGNTEAFF
TRBJ2-5 few TRBD1 TRBV6-1 TGTGCCAGCAGCCCATCCCCGGGACAGGAAGAAGAGACCCAGTACTTC CASSPSPGQEEETQYF
TRBJ1-1 NA TRBD1 TRBV4-3 TGCGCCAGCAGCCGTGACAGGGGAGGGAACACTGAAGCTTTCTTT CASSRDRGGNTEAFF
TRBJ2-2 NA NA TRBV6-2/TRBV6-3 TGTGCCAGCAGTCTCGGACATGCGAACACCGGGGAGCTGTTTTTT CASSLGHANTGELFF
TRBJ1-3 NA NA TRBV15 TGTGCCACCAGCAGAGATGTGGGGAAGGGAAACGCCATATATTTT CATSRDVGKGNAIYF